These 6 T cell receptor beta chains came from one sample sequenced in a study of PD-1 blockade in classical Hodgkin lymphoma (TCRdb year 2020). Explained via the paper, the time point label denotes: cycle 1 day 1 (C1D1), immediately before nivolumab initiation. Every trial patient had relapsed following autologous stem cell transplantation, and prior brentuximab vedotin exposure was what differed among cohorts A, B and C. The library came from the immunoSEQ multiplex PCR assay. TCRdb holds this immuneACCESS table with in-frame rearrangements only. Some clones are missing; in checked studies, unresolved V genes explain under half, and the rest has no known cause. This sample holds about 41,000 clones; 76% were observed only once. The ten largest clonotypes hold about a fifth of the sample. The specimen comprised peripheral blood mononuclear cells (PBMCs), sampled at baseline. These receptors were taken from a human donor with classical Hodgkin lymphoma.

This clone turned up a few times. The CDR3, as DNA: TGTGCCAGCACGTCGGCGCCGGGAAACTATGGCTACACCTTC. Translation gives CASTSAPGNYGYTF. The chain employs TRBV2 and TRBJ1-2; the D is unclear. Germline V gives CDR1 SNHLY, CDR2 FYNNEI. This CDR3 comprises 14 residues. The ends were cut back, 7 bases at V and 2 bases at J, with 14 bases in the middle.

The CDR3 here is CASSLRQYYEQYF. DNA of the CDR3: TGTGCCAGCAGCTTGAGACAGTACTACGAGCAGTACTTC. The genes are TRBV5-6 and TRBJ2-7; the D gene is possibly TRBD1 (5 bases). The CDR3 has 13 amino acids. V lost 1 base, J lost 3 bases, and 8 bases lay in between. The germline CDR1 and CDR2 sequences are SGHDT and YYEEEE. The full variable domain, completed using reference TRBV5-6 and TRBJ2-7, is DAGVTQSPTHLIKTRGQQVTLRCSPKSGHDTVSWYQQALGQGPQFIFQYYEEEERQRGNFPDRFSGHQFPNYSSELNVNALLLGDSALYLCASSLRQYYEQYFGPGTRLTVT.

This clone occurred a few times. This rearrangement joins TRBV6-4 to TRBJ2-1; the D gene is possibly TRBD2 (5 bases). This CDR3 is 15 amino acids long. Germline lookup yields CDR1 MRHNA and CDR2 SNTAGT. Between the trimmed V and J ends, which lost 2 bases and 4 bases, there was a span of 12 bases. The CDR3 loop is CASSDGPEAYNEQFF. The CDR3, as DNA: TGTGCCAGCAGTGACGGACCGGAGGCTTACAATGAGCAGTTCTTC.

The rearrangement links TRBV6-5 to TRBJ2-7, with D unresolved. The CDR3 is made up of 12 amino acids. Trimming took off 4 bases at V and 2 bases at J, with 6 bases between the two ends. The germline CDR1 and CDR2 sequences are MNHEY and SVGAGI. The chain's CDR3 is CASSFFTYEQYF. The CDR3 bases are TGTGCCAGCAGTTTCTTTACCTACGAGCAGTACTTC.

The rearrangement links TRBV10-1 to TRBJ2-7, with D maybe TRBD2 (5 bases). V lost 8 bases, J lost 4 bases, and 15 bases lay in between. Germline lookup yields CDR1 WNHNN and CDR2 SYGVQD (reference sequence). CDR3 length equals 13 residues. CDR3 coding DNA: TGCGCCAGCGCAGACCGGGATACTTACGAGCAGTACTTC. Protein product: CASADRDTYEQYF.

The V call is TRBV6-6, the J call TRBJ2-2, with D possibly matching TRBD1 (5 bases). V lost 2 bases and J lost 2, with 6 bases in between. The germline V gene has CDR1 MNHNY and CDR2 SVGAGI (reference sequence). There are 14 residues in the CDR3. The CDR3 protein is CASSYRGNTGELFF. CDR3 coding DNA: TGTGCCAGCAGTTACAGGGGAAACACCGGGGAGCTGTTTTTT.